This T cell receptor beta chain was observed in a study of blood T cell repertoires in COVID-19. Profiling relied on immunoSEQ multiplex PCR, and the TCRdb table lists in-frame clones only, not all of them. The repertoire includes around 250,000 clones, roughly 83% of them detected once, and roughly an eighth sits in the top ten. This CDR3 comprises 16 residues. V was pared by 4 bases and J by 2 bases, with 5 bases of the junction left unmatched. Per germline, CDR1 LGHDT and CDR2 YNNKEL (reference sequence). Material: peripheral blood. This sequence originates from a man of 80 years or more with acute or convalescent COVID-19. The V and J genes are TRBV3-1 (or the pseudogene TRBV3-2) and TRBJ2-7, with 13 bases that match TRBD2. The CDR3 nucleotides are TGTGCCAGCAGCCCTCAACTAGCGGGAGGGACCTACGAGCAGTACTTC. Encoded protein: CASSPQLAGGTYEQYF.